The 17 T cell receptor beta chains listed next were all sequenced from one sample in a study of shared clonotypes between healthy human individuals. Here immunoSEQ multiplex PCR was the method, and the copy in TCRdb shows in-frame clones only, minus some. The data hold 550,000 to 750,000 clones, with 95% to 96% observed a single time. As defined, naive CD8 cells were CD45RO-negative and positively selected for CCR7, with terminally differentiated effector memory CD45RA+ cells excluded. Sequenced input: naive CD8+ T cells sorted from blood. The receptors here all came from a woman aged 30 to 39 in good health.

The chain joins TRBV29-1 to TRBJ2-5, with 9 bases aligning to TRBD2. J lost 5 bases, V lost 8 bases, and 9 bases had no gene match. The CDR3 contains 13 residues. In germline, CDR1 is SQVTM, CDR2 ANQGSEA. CDR3 sequence (DNA): TGCAGCTTCTGCGGGGGGGTGATCGAGACCCAGTACTTC. Its translation is CSFCGGVIETQYF.

This clone occurred once. This chain uses TRBV9 with TRBJ2-1; 10 bases map to TRBD2. The CDR3 spans 15 residues. Trimming at V came to 4 bases and at J to 8 bases, leaving 9 bases not matched to a gene. Germline V gives CDR1 SGDLS, CDR2 YYNGEE. CDR3: CASSTAAGGPDEQFF. Written as DNA, the CDR3 is TGTGCCAGCAGCACGGCAGCGGGAGGGCCGGATGAGCAGTTCTTC.

V usage is TRBV6-1 and J usage is TRBJ1-2, with D uncertain. The CDR3 sequence is 18 residues long. Germline V gene lookup returns CDR1 MNHNS and CDR2 SASEGT. Trimming removed 0 bases at V and 2 bases at J, with 19 bases between. CDR3 loop: CASSEAHLEHSLNYGYTF. CDR3 in DNA: TGTGCCAGCAGTGAAGCGCACTTGGAACACAGTTTAAACTATGGCTACACCTTC.

The chain employs TRBV29-1 and TRBJ2-7; D is undetermined. The CDR3 loop spans 12 amino acids. Germline V gene data show CDR1 as SQVTM and CDR2 as ANQGSEA. V gave up 4 bases and J gave up 2 bases, with 9 bases separating them. The CDR3 region is CSVVGNTYEQYF. CDR3 sequence (DNA): TGCAGCGTTGTGGGGAACACCTACGAGCAGTACTTC.

V gene TRBV5-4 combines with J gene TRBJ1-1, with a possible D match to TRBD1 (5 bases). V lost 5 bases and J lost 4, with 12 bases in between. The CDR3 consists of 13 residues. The germline V gene encodes CDR1 SGHNT and CDR2 YYREEE (reference sequence). This CDR3 is CASRLWGGTEAFF. The CDR3, as DNA: TGTGCCAGCAGGCTATGGGGGGGCACTGAAGCTTTCTTT.

The gene calls are TRBV2 and TRBJ1-4; D is undetermined. This CDR3 is built from 15 residues. Germline loops: CDR1 SNHLY, CDR2 FYNNEI. V shed 6 bases and J shed 0 bases, with 11 bases lying between them. The CDR3 DNA sequence: TGTGCCAGCAGCGGCAGTTGGACAACTAATGAAAAACTGTTTTTT. Translating gives CASSGSWTTNEKLFF.

The chain combines TRBV7-8 with TRBJ1-1; D possibly corresponds to TRBD1 (5 bases). V was shortened by 2 bases and J by 7 bases, with 11 bases between the two germline ends. The CDR3 length is 13 residues. Germline V gene lookup returns CDR1 SGHVS and CDR2 FQNEAQ. As DNA, the CDR3 is TGTGCCAGCAGCTTAAGACAGTACCATGAAGCTTTCTTT. Protein: CASSLRQYHEAFF.

J is TRBJ2-6 and V is TRBV30, with D possibly being TRBD2 (6 bases). V gave up 7 bases and J gave up 4 bases, with 23 bases separating them. CDR1 and CDR2 (germline): GTSNPN, SVGIG (reference sequence). The CDR3 totals 17 residues. The CDR3 DNA is TGTGCCTACGAATACGGGGGATCCGGGCTAGGGGCCAACGTCCTGACTTTC. As protein: CAYEYGGSGLGANVLTF. The full variable domain, with the rest looked up from reference TRBV30 and TRBJ2-6, is SQTIHQWPATLVQPVGSPLSLECTVEGTSNPNLYWYRQAAGRGLQLLFYSVGIGQISSEVPQNLSASRPQDRQFILSSKKLLLSDSGFYLCAYEYGGSGLGANVLTFGAGSRLTVL.

The chain combines TRBV2 with TRBJ1-5, with D tentatively TRBD1 (5 bases). Trimming took 3 bases from V and 6 from J, leaving 15 bases between them. CDR3 size: 15 residues. Germline V gene sequence: CDR1 SNHLY, CDR2 FYNNEI. CDR3 sequence reads: CASSDGASQAQPQHF. CDR3 nucleotides: TGTGCCAGCAGTGATGGGGCCAGCCAGGCTCAGCCCCAGCATTTT.

The rearrangement joins TRBV28 to TRBJ2-7; D is undetermined. This CDR3 is built from 14 residues. V was trimmed by 1 base and J by 5 bases, leaving 12 bases between them. Germline V gives CDR1 MDHEN, CDR2 SYDVKM. The CDR3 DNA reads TGTGCCAGCAGTTTATCGGCCGCCCCGGACGAGCAGTACTTC. Translated: CASSLSAAPDEQYF.

This chain links TRBV28 with TRBJ2-7, with D tentatively TRBD2 (7 bases). Trimming removed 3 bases at V and 4 bases at J, with 16 bases between. Germline V gene data show CDR1 as MDHEN and CDR2 as SYDVKM. This CDR3 is 15 amino acids long. This CDR3 is CASSFRGAAGYEQYF. In nucleotides, the CDR3 is TGTGCCAGCAGTTTCCGGGGGGCTGCGGGGTACGAGCAGTACTTC. The full variable domain, rest sourced from reference TRBV28 and TRBJ2-7, is DVKVTQSSRYLVKRTGEKVFLECVQDMDHENMFWYRQDPGLGLRLIYFSYDVKMKEKGDIPEGYSVSREKKERFSLILESASTNQTSMYLCASSFRGAAGYEQYFGPGTRLTVT.

The chain links TRBV13 to TRBJ2-1, with TRBD1 identical over 9 bases. V was clipped by 5 bases and J by 8 bases; unmatched bases: 7. The CDR3 has 14 amino acids. CDR1 PRHDT and CDR2 FYEKMQ come from the germline V gene (reference sequence). The DNA of the CDR3 is TGTGCCAGCAGCGCAGGGACAGGGCTGGATGAGCAGTTCTTC. Translating gives CASSAGTGLDEQFF.

This chain joins TRBV19 and TRBJ2-1; D not certain. Trimming took 0 bases from V and 1 from J, leaving 7 bases between them. Germline V CDR1 and CDR2: LNHDA, SQIVND (reference sequence). This CDR3 is 15 amino acids long. CDR3 in amino acids: CASSIDLSSYNEQFF. DNA for the CDR3: TGTGCCAGTAGTATAGATCTATCATCCTACAATGAGCAGTTCTTC. Based on the CDR3 plus reference TRBV19 and TRBJ2-1, the full variable domain is DGGITQSPKYLFRKEGQNVTLSCEQNLNHDAMYWYRQDPGQGLRLIYYSQIVNDFQKGDIAEGYSVSREKKESFPLTVTSAQKNPTAFYLCASSIDLSSYNEQFFGPGTRLTVL.

The chain is built from TRBV7-9 and TRBJ2-7, with TRBD2 matching over 9 bases. The CDR3 covers 16 residues. V lost 0 bases, J lost 3 bases, and 6 bases stayed unmatched. Germline V gene data show CDR1 as SEHNR and CDR2 as FQNEAQ (reference sequence). This chain's CDR3 is CASSLASGSRYYEQYF. CDR3 DNA: TGTGCCAGCAGCTTAGCTAGCGGGAGTAGGTACTACGAGCAGTACTTC. The entire variable domain, with the rest obtained from reference TRBV7-9 and TRBJ2-7, is as follows: DTGVSQNPRHKITKRGQNVTFRCDPISEHNRLYWYRQTLGQGPEFLTYFQNEAQLEKSRLLSDRFSAERPKGSFSTLEIQRTEQGDSAMYLCASSLASGSRYYEQYFGPGTRLTVT.

This clone appeared a single time. V and J are TRBV6-5 and TRBJ1-6; D perhaps matches TRBD1 (5 bases). CDR3 size: 14 residues. V lost 4 bases, J lost 6 bases, and 10 bases lay in between. Germline V CDR1 and CDR2: MNHEY, SVGAGI. As DNA, the CDR3 is TGTGCCAGCAGTTCTGCAGGGTCTAATTCACCCCTCCACTTT. It codes for CASSSAGSNSPLHF.

The chain joins TRBV11-2 to TRBJ2-7; TRBD2 aligns across 7 bases. The V segment lost 1 base and the J segment 7 bases; nucleotides outside the gene matches: 16. The germline gives CDR1 SGHAT, CDR2 FQNNGV. The length of the CDR3 is 17 residues. This CDR3 reads CASSLGRGGYSQEEQYF. Here the CDR3 DNA reads TGTGCCAGCAGCTTAGGGCGCGGGGGTTACTCCCAGGAGGAGCAGTACTTC.

The rearrangement links TRBV2 to TRBJ1-3; D may be TRBD1 (5 bases). The CDR3 covers 15 residues. The V end was cut by 7 bases, the J end by 2 bases, with 15 bases between. CDR1 is SNHLY, CDR2 FYNNEI, per germline. As DNA, the CDR3 is TGTGCCAGCACCGAGGGGACGGCCACTGGAAACACCATATATTTT. This codes for CASTEGTATGNTIYF.